What follows are 10 T cell receptor beta chains derived from one specimen sequenced in a study of shared clonotypes between healthy human individuals. Only in-frame clones appear in the TCRdb table, and some are missing; sequencing was by immunoSEQ multiplex PCR. The sample lists 2.3 million or so clones; 80% to 95% were seen once. The sample comprised naive CD4+ T cells from PBMCs. The subset is: CD45RA+ positively selected. The receptor set was obtained from a man between 18 and 35 years old in good health. Some clones in this sample may be carry-over from other donors' samples.

This chain links TRBV5-6 with TRBJ1-4; 7 bases fit TRBD1. CDR1 SGHDT and CDR2 YYEEEE come from the germline V gene. V trimming: 4 bases; J trimming: 1 base; junction bases outside the gene matches: 4. This CDR3 has 15 residues. The CDR3 nucleotides read TGTGCCAGCAGCATACAGGGGAGAACTAATGAAAAACTGTTTTTT. This encodes CASSIQGRTNEKLFF.

The V gene is TRBV7-2, the J gene TRBJ2-7; possibly TRBD1 for D (5 bases). Trimming removed 1 base at V and 3 bases at J, with 10 bases between. Germline CDR1 is SGHTA and CDR2 is FQGNSA. The CDR3 extends over 14 amino acids. This chain's CDR3 is CASSLGSGRYEQYF. The CDR3 DNA follows: TGTGCCAGCAGCTTAGGTTCAGGGCGCTACGAGCAGTACTTC.

Of note for this clone: A junction boundary mismatches the germline segment, possibly from a read error. J is TRBJ2-5 and V is TRBV2, with 12 positions matching TRBD2. The CDR3 has 14 residues. Germline-derived CDR1 and CDR2 are SNHLY and FYNNEI. The CDR3 protein is CASSERLAGEAQYF. For the CDR3, the DNA is TGTGCCAGCAGTGAAAGACTAGCGGGAGAGGCCCAGTACTTC.

The chain has TRBV13 and TRBJ2-7; tentative D call: TRBD1 (6 bases). Looked up from germline, CDR1 is PRHDT and CDR2 is FYEKMQ (reference sequence). V lost 1 base and J lost 3, with 10 bases in between. The CDR3 runs to 14 residues. In DNA, the CDR3 is TGTGCCAGCAGCTTAGTAGGGGGTGGCTACGAGCAGTACTTC. The encoded protein is CASSLVGGGYEQYF.

The V and J genes are TRBV6-5 and TRBJ1-1; D gene ambiguous. V lost 6 bases and J lost 3, with 8 bases in between. The CDR3 spans 12 residues. Germline V gene lookup returns CDR1 MNHEY and CDR2 SVGAGI. The DNA of the CDR3 is TGTGCCAGCAGGGGATTGTACACTGAAGCTTTCTTT. It yields the protein CASRGLYTEAFF.

This chain connects TRBV6-5 to TRBJ2-1; D not resolved. Germline V lookup: CDR1 MNHEY, CDR2 SVGAGI. V lost 2 bases and J 5 bases, leaving 4 bases between the germline ends. The CDR3 spans 12 residues. The CDR3 here is CASSYANNEQFF. CDR3 sequence (DNA): TGTGCCAGCAGTTACGCAAACAATGAGCAGTTCTTC.

A word on this clone: The sample contains more than one DNA sequence encoding this CDR3. The rearrangement joins TRBV7-2 to TRBJ2-1; TRBD2 matches at 12 bases. The junction had 1 base not matched to a gene; V was cut back by 3 bases and J by 7 bases. The CDR3 spans 14 residues. The germline CDR1 and CDR2 sequences are SGHTA and FQGNSA. The CDR3 loop is CASSLGTSGNEQFF. CDR3 nucleotide sequence: TGTGCCAGCAGCTTGGGGACTAGCGGGAATGAGCAGTTCTTC.

Of note for this clone: The identical CDR3 is also encoded by other nucleotide sequences in the sample. The rearrangement uses TRBV6-5 and TRBJ2-2; D uncertain. Germline loops: CDR1 MNHEY, CDR2 SVGAGI. V was clipped by 3 bases and J by 4 bases, with 9 bases between them. The CDR3 length is 14 residues. The CDR3, as DNA: TGTGCCAGCAGTTATCGAGGATTCACCGGGGAGCTGTTTTTT. Translation gives CASSYRGFTGELFF.

The J gene is TRBJ2-7, the V gene TRBV14; 8 bases agree with TRBD1. The CDR3 has 15 residues. V lost 6 bases and J lost 4; bases outside the gene matches: 11. The germline V gene encodes CDR1 SGHDN and CDR2 FVKESK. The CDR3 spells CASRRTGTGPYEQYF. The DNA of the CDR3 is TGTGCCAGCAGGCGGACCGGGACAGGACCATACGAGCAGTACTTC.

J is TRBJ1-2 and V is TRBV30; a weak D match, TRBD1 (6 bases). Germline values: CDR1 GTSNPN, CDR2 SVGIG (reference sequence). V dropped 0 bases and J dropped 4 bases, with 9 bases sitting between them. The CDR3 length is 13 residues. Here the CDR3 DNA reads TGTGCCTGGAGTGTGTGGGGGCCCTATGGCTACACCTTC. This codes for CAWSVWGPYGYTF.